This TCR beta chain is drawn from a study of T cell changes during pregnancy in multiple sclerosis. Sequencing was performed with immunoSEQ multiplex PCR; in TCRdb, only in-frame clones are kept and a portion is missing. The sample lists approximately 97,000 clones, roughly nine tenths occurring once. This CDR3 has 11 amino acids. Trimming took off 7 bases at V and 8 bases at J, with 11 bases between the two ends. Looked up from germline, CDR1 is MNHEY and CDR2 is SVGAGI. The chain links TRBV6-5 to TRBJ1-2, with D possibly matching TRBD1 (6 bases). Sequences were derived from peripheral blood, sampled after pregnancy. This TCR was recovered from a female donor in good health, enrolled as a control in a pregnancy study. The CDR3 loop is CASTKGGGYTF. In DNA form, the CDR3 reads TGTGCCAGCACCAAGGGGGGGGGCTACACCTTC.